A selection of T cell receptor beta chains follows, all from one sample in a study of CD8 T cells in ankylosing spondylitis. From the 5' RACE reads, TCRdb called clonotypes with MiXCR, one entry per CDR3 protein. This sample has around 230,000 distinct CDR3 sequences; 8% to 9% occur once, and the top ten carry around 5.1%. The sample was blood, either unsorted or a sorted T cell fraction (not recorded which). These receptors came from a female donor with ankylosing spondylitis or in good health (not recorded which). Each CDR3 is given with its conserved first and last residue. Each record gives: CDR3 protein, CDR3 DNA, J gene, V gene, D gene, clone size. A D gene is named only where the DNA matches it firmly. Clone size is shown for a subset of rows, as once, few, many or a class of expanded clone.

CDR3aa: CATTKGGEGSQYF
CDR3nt: TGTGCCACCACCAAAGGAGGGGAGGGATCGCAGTACTTC
j_gene: TRBJ2-7
v_gene: TRBV10-3
d_gene: TRBD2
abundance: many

CDR3aa: CASSLGPESSGYNEQFF
CDR3nt: TGTGCCAGCAGTTTGGGTCCTGAGAGTAGCGGGTACAATGAGCAGTTCTTC
j_gene: TRBJ2-1
v_gene: TRBV12-3/TRBV12-4
d_gene: TRBD2
abundance: many

CDR3aa: CARSAGMVQYF
CDR3nt: TGTGCCCGGAGCGCGGGGATGGTCCAGTACTTC
j_gene: TRBJ2-5
v_gene: TRBV30
d_gene: -
abundance: -

CDR3aa: CATGRQGSYGYTF
CDR3nt: TGTGCCACCGGGCGACAGGGGTCCTATGGCTACACCTTC
j_gene: TRBJ1-2
v_gene: TRBV15
d_gene: TRBD1
abundance: many

CDR3aa: CASSRDTTDTQYF
CDR3nt: TGCGCCAGCAGCCGGGACACTACAGATACGCAGTATTTT
j_gene: TRBJ2-3
v_gene: TRBV5-1
d_gene: -
abundance: many

CDR3aa: CASSVHTDTQYF
CDR3nt: TGTGCCAGCAGCGTACATACTGATACGCAGTATTTT
j_gene: TRBJ2-3
v_gene: TRBV9
d_gene: -
abundance: many

CDR3aa: CASSPGHQGRETQYF
CDR3nt: TGCGCCAGCAGCCCAGGACATCAGGGGCGAGAGACCCAGTACTTC
j_gene: TRBJ2-5
v_gene: TRBV5-1
d_gene: -
abundance: many

CDR3aa: CASSLQADAKNIQYF
CDR3nt: TGTGCCAGCAGCTTACAAGCCGACGCCAAAAACATTCAGTACTTC
j_gene: TRBJ2-4
v_gene: TRBV11-2
d_gene: -
abundance: many

CDR3aa: CASSLSQAGHGQPQHF
CDR3nt: TGTGCCAGCAGTTTATCGCAGGCCGGGCATGGGCAGCCCCAGCATTTT
j_gene: TRBJ1-5
v_gene: TRBV27
d_gene: -
abundance: few

CDR3aa: CASSYNGPGHEQYF
CDR3nt: TGTGCCAGCAGTTACAACGGCCCGGGGCACGAGCAGTACTTC
j_gene: TRBJ2-7
v_gene: TRBV6-2/TRBV6-3
d_gene: -
abundance: many

CDR3aa: CSARGQGARYNEQFF
CDR3nt: TGCAGTGCTAGGGGACAGGGGGCGCGATACAATGAGCAGTTCTTC
j_gene: TRBJ2-1
v_gene: TRBV20-1
d_gene: TRBD1
abundance: many

CDR3aa: CASSEYSLPRGKDEQYF
CDR3nt: TGTGCCAGCAGTGAATATTCACTCCCCAGGGGGAAGGACGAGCAGTACTTC
j_gene: TRBJ2-7
v_gene: TRBV25-1
d_gene: TRBD1
abundance: -

CDR3aa: CSARFPGGREAFF
CDR3nt: TGCAGTGCTAGATTTCCGGGCGGAAGAGAAGCTTTCTTT
j_gene: TRBJ1-1
v_gene: TRBV20-1
d_gene: -
abundance: many

CDR3aa: CASSDLRNQPQHF
CDR3nt: TGTGCCAGCAGTGATCTGCGGAATCAGCCCCAGCATTTT
j_gene: TRBJ1-5
v_gene: TRBV6-1
d_gene: -
abundance: many

CDR3aa: CASSELQGLENTEAFF
CDR3nt: TGCGCCAGCAGTGAGCTACAGGGGTTGGAGAACACTGAAGCTTTCTTT
j_gene: TRBJ1-1
v_gene: TRBV10-2
d_gene: TRBD1
abundance: many

CDR3aa: CASKGTGANYGYTF
CDR3nt: TGTGCCAGTAAAGGGACAGGAGCTAACTATGGCTACACCTTC
j_gene: TRBJ1-2
v_gene: TRBV19
d_gene: TRBD1
abundance: -

CDR3aa: CASSQDFGNSPLHF
CDR3nt: TGTGCCAGCAGCCAAGATTTTGGGAATTCACCCCTCCACTTT
j_gene: TRBJ1-6
v_gene: TRBV14
d_gene: -
abundance: many

CDR3aa: CASSQGTGGVYGYTF
CDR3nt: TGCGCCAGCAGCCAGGGGACAGGGGGCGTCTATGGCTACACCTTC
j_gene: TRBJ1-2
v_gene: TRBV4-3
d_gene: TRBD1
abundance: many